Reported below is one T cell receptor (beta chain). This sample is drawn from a study of blood T cell repertoires in COVID-19. Study details: Acute and convalescent COVID-19 samples came from the United States, Italy and Spain. T cells, B-cell-depleted T cells, or PBMCs provided the cDNA or gDNA that served as material.

Sequencing was performed with immunoSEQ multiplex PCR; in TCRdb, only in-frame clones are kept and a portion is missing. The sample has roughly 200,000 clones, about three quarters seen once; the top ten hold about 9%. This CDR3 contains 18 residues. CDR1 is MDHEN, CDR2 SYDVKM, per germline. With 5 bases clipped from V and 4 bases from J, the junction kept 13 bases outside the gene matches. The sample taken for sequencing was peripheral blood. This TCR was sampled from a woman aged 50 to 60 with active or convalescent COVID-19. V gene TRBV28 combines with J gene TRBJ2-2; 10 bases fit TRBD1. CDR3 protein: CASSTPGQGMGGTGELFF. CDR3 nucleotide sequence: TGTGCCAGCAGTACGCCGGGACAGGGGATGGGTGGCACCGGGGAGCTGTTTTTT.